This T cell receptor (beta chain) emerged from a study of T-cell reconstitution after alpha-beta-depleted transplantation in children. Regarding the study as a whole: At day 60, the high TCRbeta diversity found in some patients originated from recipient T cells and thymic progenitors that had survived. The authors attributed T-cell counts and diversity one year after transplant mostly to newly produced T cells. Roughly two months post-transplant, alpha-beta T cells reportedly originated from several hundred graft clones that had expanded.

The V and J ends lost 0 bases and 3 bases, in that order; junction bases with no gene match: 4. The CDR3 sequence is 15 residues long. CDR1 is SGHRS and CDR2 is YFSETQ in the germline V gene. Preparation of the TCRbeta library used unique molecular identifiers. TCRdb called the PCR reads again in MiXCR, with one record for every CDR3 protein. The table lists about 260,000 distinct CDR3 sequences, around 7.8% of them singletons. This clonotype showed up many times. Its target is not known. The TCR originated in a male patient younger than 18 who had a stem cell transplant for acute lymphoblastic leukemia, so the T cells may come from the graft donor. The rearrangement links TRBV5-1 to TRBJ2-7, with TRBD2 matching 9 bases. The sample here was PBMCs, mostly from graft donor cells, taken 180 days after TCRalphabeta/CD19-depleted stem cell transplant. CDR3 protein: CASSLGLAGFYEQYF. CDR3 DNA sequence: TGCGCCAGCAGCTTGGGTCTAGCGGGGTTCTACGAGCAGTACTTC.